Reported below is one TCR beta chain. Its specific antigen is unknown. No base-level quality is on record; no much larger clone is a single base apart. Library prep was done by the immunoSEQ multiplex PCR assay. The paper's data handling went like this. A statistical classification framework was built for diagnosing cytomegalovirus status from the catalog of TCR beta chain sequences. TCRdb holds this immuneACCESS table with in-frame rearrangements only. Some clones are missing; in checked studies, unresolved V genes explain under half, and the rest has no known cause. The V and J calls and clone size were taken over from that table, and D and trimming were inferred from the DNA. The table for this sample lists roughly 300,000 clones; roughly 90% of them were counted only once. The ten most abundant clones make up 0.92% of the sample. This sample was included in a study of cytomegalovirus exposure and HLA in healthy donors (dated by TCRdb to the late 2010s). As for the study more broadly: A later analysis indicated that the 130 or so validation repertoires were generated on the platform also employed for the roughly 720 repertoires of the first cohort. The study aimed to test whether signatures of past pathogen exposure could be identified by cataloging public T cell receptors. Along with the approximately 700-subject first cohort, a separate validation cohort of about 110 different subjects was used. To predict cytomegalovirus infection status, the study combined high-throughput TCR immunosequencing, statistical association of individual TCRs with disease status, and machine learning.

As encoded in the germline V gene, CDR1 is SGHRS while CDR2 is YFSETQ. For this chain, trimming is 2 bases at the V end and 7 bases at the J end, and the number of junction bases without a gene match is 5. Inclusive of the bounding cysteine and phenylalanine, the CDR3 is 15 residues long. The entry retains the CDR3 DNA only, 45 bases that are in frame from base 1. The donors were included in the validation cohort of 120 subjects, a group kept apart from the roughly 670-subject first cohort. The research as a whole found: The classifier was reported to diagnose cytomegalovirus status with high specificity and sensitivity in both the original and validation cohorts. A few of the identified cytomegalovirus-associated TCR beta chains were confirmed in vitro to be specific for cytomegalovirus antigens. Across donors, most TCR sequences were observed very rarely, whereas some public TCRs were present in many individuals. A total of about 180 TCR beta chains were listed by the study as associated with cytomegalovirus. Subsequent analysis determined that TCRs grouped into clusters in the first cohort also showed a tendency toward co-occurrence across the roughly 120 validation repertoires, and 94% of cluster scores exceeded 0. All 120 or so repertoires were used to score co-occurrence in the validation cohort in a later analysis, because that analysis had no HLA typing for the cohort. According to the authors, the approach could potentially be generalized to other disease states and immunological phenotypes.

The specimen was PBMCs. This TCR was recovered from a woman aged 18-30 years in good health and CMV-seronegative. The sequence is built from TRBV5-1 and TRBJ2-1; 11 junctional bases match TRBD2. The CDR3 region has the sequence CASSLGGTSGNEQFF. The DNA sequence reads TGCGCCAGCAGCTTAGGAGGGACTAGCGGTAATGAGCAGTTCTTC.